These 21 T cell receptor beta chains share one sample of origin, sequenced in a study of metastatic and nonmetastatic thyroid tumors. The entire patient cohort was treatment-naive prior to thyroid surgery. TCRdb re-called the PCR reads via MiXCR. The sample has about 33,000 clones, about a sixth seen once. The sample consisted of blood. Every receptor here comes from a male donor with papillary thyroid cancer or a benign thyroid nodule (not recorded which). Some clones in this sample may be carry-over from other donors' samples.

Only a few counts were recorded for this clone. It may be a read error: a sequence one base away is much more abundant. The sample holds other DNA sequences that translate to the same CDR3. The V gene is TRBV3-1, the J gene TRBJ2-1; 9 bases align to TRBD2. Per the germline V gene, CDR1 is LGHDT and CDR2 is YNNKEL (reference sequence). After removal of 1 base from V and 4 bases from J, the junction contained 14 bases not matched to a gene. The CDR3 contains 19 residues. The chain's CDR3 is CASSQVGLAGTFSYNEQFF. In DNA form, the CDR3 reads TGTGCCAGCAGCCAAGTTGGGCTAGCGGGAACCTTCTCGTACAATGAGCAGTTCTTC.

This clone was detected ten times or more. This chain joins TRBV19 and TRBJ2-1, with TRBD2 matching 14 bases. This CDR3 comprises 20 residues. The germline gives CDR1 LNHDA, CDR2 SQIVND (reference sequence). The ends lost 3 bases at V and 1 base at J; junction bases unmatched: 11. The CDR3 DNA is TGTGCCAGTAGTATTTTTTCCGGGACTAGCGGGAGTGGGTCCTACAATGAGCAGTTCTTC. Its translation: CASSIFSGTSGSGSYNEQFF. Full variable domain (rest looked up from reference TRBV19 and TRBJ2-1): DGGITQSPKYLFRKEGQNVTLSCEQNLNHDAMYWYRQDPGQGLRLIYYSQIVNDFQKGDIAEGYSVSREKKESFPLTVTSAQKNPTAFYLCASSIFSGTSGSGSYNEQFFGPGTRLTVL.

In this sample, this clone turned up many times. The genes are TRBV19 and TRBJ2-1; D is uncertain. Per germline, CDR1 LNHDA and CDR2 SQIVND (reference sequence). This CDR3 spans 13 amino acids. V was pared by 3 bases and J by 7 bases, with 10 bases between. The CDR3 reads CASSIGFGNEQFF. The CDR3 coding sequence is TGTGCCAGTAGTATCGGTTTTGGTAATGAGCAGTTCTTC.

In its sample, this clone was seen many times. The rearrangement joins TRBV6-1 to TRBJ2-7; D is ambiguous. This CDR3 is 13 amino acids long. The germline V and J ends were trimmed by 4 bases and 3 bases, with 10 bases remaining between them. Germline CDR1 MNHNS, CDR2 SASEGT. The CDR3 bases are TGTGCCAGCAGTGCTCGGATAAACTACGAGCAGTACTTC. This sequence encodes CASSARINYEQYF.

There are many counts of this clone. The gene calls are TRBV9 and TRBJ1-1, with 7 bases fitting TRBD1. The CDR3 is 15 residues long. Looked up from germline, CDR1 is SGDLS and CDR2 is YYNGEE. J gave up 1 base and V 6 bases, and 9 bases lay outside the gene matches. The chain's CDR3 is CASTPGTDSNTEAFF. As DNA, the CDR3 is TGTGCCAGCACCCCAGGGACAGATTCGAACACTGAAGCTTTCTTT.

The table lists this clone with a few counts. This sequence joins TRBV28 and TRBJ1-5, with D uncertain. V was cut by 6 bases and J by 4 bases, with 13 bases left in between. Germline loops: CDR1 MDHEN, CDR2 SYDVKM. The CDR3 loop spans 14 amino acids. The CDR3 bases are TGTGCCAGCAGACCCGGGCCGTCTAATCAGCCCCAGCATTTT. This gives the protein CASRPGPSNQPQHF.

V is TRBV14 and J is TRBJ2-5; D perhaps matches TRBD2 (5 bases). Germline assignment: CDR1 SGHDN and CDR2 FVKESK. The V gene lost 4 bases and the J gene lost 3 bases, with 21 bases spanning the gap. The CDR3 consists of 17 residues. The CDR3 nucleotides read TGTGCCAGCAGCCCCCCCCTCGGGGTATTAGGAGAAGAGACCCAGTACTTC. Its protein is CASSPPLGVLGEETQYF. The variable domain in full, completed from reference TRBV14 and TRBJ2-5, reads EAGVTQFPSHSVIEKGQTVTLRCDPISGHDNLYWYRRVMGKEIKFLLHFVKESKQDESGMPNNRFLAERTGGTYSTLKVQPAELEDSGVYFCASSPPLGVLGEETQYFGPGTRLLVL.

Worth noting for this clone: One junction end does not reproduce the germline sequence, and a read error may be involved. The CDR3 DNA sequence: TGTGCAAGCAGCTTAGTGGGCAGGGGGCCCTTCTCTGGCAACACCATATATTTT. This encodes CASSLVGRGPFSGNTIYF. The chain recombines TRBV11-2 with TRBJ1-3; TRBD1 matches 8 bases. Germline V lookup: CDR1 SGHAT, CDR2 FQNNGV. This CDR3 comprises 18 residues.

The rearrangement joins TRBV4-1 to TRBJ2-1; D might be TRBD2 (6 bases). Germline values: CDR1 MGHRA, CDR2 YSYEKL. The V and J ends lost 1 base and 4 bases respectively, with 23 bases between them. The CDR3 covers 19 residues. The CDR3 reads CASSQVGTEGDETYNEQFF. DNA for the CDR3: TGCGCCAGCAGCCAAGTCGGGACGGAGGGCGACGAAACATACAATGAGCAGTTCTTC.

The DNA of the CDR3 is TGTGCCAGCAGCCCACGAGCGGGAGCGTCCGTGGAGCTGTTTTTT. It specifies CASSPRAGASVELFF. The chain employs TRBV7-9 and TRBJ2-2; TRBD2 matches 8 bases. Germline CDR1 SEHNR, CDR2 FQNEAQ (reference sequence). This CDR3 region has 15 residues. Trimming cost V 5 bases and J 10 bases; bases outside gene matches: 12.

This sequence joins TRBV6-2 or TRBV6-3 and TRBJ1-1; TRBD1 is a possible D gene (5 bases). The CDR3 is 16 residues long. Germline CDR1 reads MNHEY; CDR2 reads SVGEGT. Trimming removed 0 bases from V and 7 bases from J, with 18 bases in between. CDR3 sequence: CASSYSRVLGDHEAFF. CDR3 sequence (DNA): TGTGCCAGCAGTTACTCGAGGGTTTTGGGGGACCATGAAGCTTTCTTT.

This clone occurred many times. The chain couples TRBV30 to TRBJ2-7, with 7 bases fitting TRBD1. CDR3 size: 15 residues. Trimming removed 1 base from V and 2 bases from J; junction bases left unmatched: 8. Germline lookup yields CDR1 GTSNPN and CDR2 SVGIG (reference sequence). The chain's CDR3 is CAWSGRGGSAYEQYF. The DNA for the CDR3 is TGTGCCTGGAGTGGGCGAGGGGGCTCGGCCTACGAGCAGTACTTC. The complete variable domain, with remaining parts taken from reference TRBV30 and TRBJ2-7, reads SQTIHQWPATLVQPVGSPLSLECTVEGTSNPNLYWYRQAAGRGLQLLFYSVGIGQISSEVPQNLSASRPQDRQFILSSKKLLLSDSGFYLCAWSGRGGSAYEQYFGPGTRLTVT.

This clone was recorded a few times. A much larger clone differs from this one at a single base, so this may be a read error. This same CDR3 is encoded by further DNA sequences in the sample. The chain links TRBV5-4 to TRBJ1-6, with TRBD1 identical over 9 bases. CDR3 size: 15 residues. Germline V gives CDR1 SGHNT, CDR2 YYREEE (reference sequence). Unmatched junction bases numbered 7, after V lost 5 bases and J lost 7 bases. The CDR3 spells CASSIGQGRNSPLHF. The CDR3 bases are TGTGCCAGCAGTATCGGACAGGGGCGAAATTCACCCCTCCACTTT. The complete variable domain, with remaining parts taken from reference TRBV5-4 and TRBJ1-6, reads ETGVTQSPTHLIKTRGQQVTLRCSSQSGHNTVSWYQQALGQGPQFIFQYYREEENGRGNFPPRFSGLQFPNYSSELNVNALELDDSALYLCASSIGQGRNSPLHFGNGTRLTVT.

This clone appeared a few times. This sequence joins TRBV6-1 and TRBJ2-3, with D possibly TRBD1 on 6 matching bases. The CDR3 sequence is 16 residues long. Trimming removed 6 bases from V and 1 base from J, with 17 bases in between. Germline V gene sequence: CDR1 MNHNS, CDR2 SASEGT. CDR3 coding DNA: TGTGCCAGCAGGCACTTCCAGGGGTTTGGCACAGATACGCAGTATTTT. Translated, it gives CASRHFQGFGTDTQYF.

This clone came up a few times. This sequence joins TRBV5-1 and TRBJ1-2; tentative D call: TRBD1 (6 bases). The CDR3 runs 15 residues. Trimming removed 0 bases from V and 4 bases from J, with 13 bases in between. Germline-derived CDR1 and CDR2 are SGHRS and YFSETQ. The CDR3 bases are TGCGCCAGCAGCTTGGACAGGGCGAGAAGCTATGGCTACACCTTC. Translated, it gives CASSLDRARSYGYTF. The entire variable domain, with the rest obtained from reference TRBV5-1 and TRBJ1-2, is as follows: KAGVTQTPRYLIKTRGQQVTLSCSPISGHRSVSWYQQTPGQGLQFLFEYFSETQRNKGNFPGRFSGRQFSNSRSEMNVSTLELGDSALYLCASSLDRARSYGYTFGSGTRLTVV.

This clone was detected ten times or more. The chain uses TRBV7-2 and TRBJ1-6; the D is unclear. The CDR3 spans 15 residues. The germline gives CDR1 SGHTA, CDR2 FQGNSA. Trimming took off 5 bases at V and 6 bases at J, with 14 bases between the two ends. DNA of the CDR3: TGTGCCAGCAGCGATTGGGGAAGGAGTAATTCACCCCTCCACTTT. Encoded protein: CASSDWGRSNSPLHF. Variable domain in full (rest from reference TRBV7-2 and TRBJ1-6): GAGVSQSPSNKVTEKGKDVELRCDPISGHTALYWYRQSLGQGLEFLIYFQGNSAPDKSGLPSDRFSAERTGGSVSTLTIQRTQQEDSAVYLCASSDWGRSNSPLHFGNGTRLTVT.

This clone came up many times. This may be a read error: a much more frequent sequence differs by one nucleotide. The chain employs TRBV5-1 and TRBJ1-4; D is uncertain. Germline V gives CDR1 SGHRS, CDR2 YFSETQ. Trimming took 0 bases from V and 3 from J, leaving 12 bases between them. The CDR3 runs to 16 residues. CDR3 amino acids: CASSLATWSANEKLFF. In DNA, the CDR3 is TGCGCCAGCAGCTTGGCGACATGGTCGGCTAATGAAAAACTGTTTTTT.

The J gene is TRBJ1-3, the V gene TRBV7-9, with unresolved D. Trimming shortened V by 1 base and J by 4 bases, and 8 bases separated the two germline ends. This CDR3 comprises 14 residues. Germline V gene sequence: CDR1 SEHNR, CDR2 FQNEAQ (reference sequence). CDR3 in DNA: TGTGCCAGCAGCTTAGGTACAGTGGGAAACACCATATATTTT. This translates into CASSLGTVGNTIYF.

At least ten counts were recorded for this clone. The chain recombines TRBV2 with TRBJ1-1; D is unresolved. The CDR3 length is 10 residues. The germline V gene has CDR1 SNHLY and CDR2 FYNNEI. V was cut by 6 bases and J by 7 bases, with 6 bases left in between. The CDR3 DNA reads TGTGCCAGCAGAGGAGATGAAGCTTTCTTT. The encoded protein is CASRGDEAFF.

The chain joins TRBV6-9 to TRBJ2-7; D may correspond to TRBD1 or TRBD2 (5 bases each). Germline values: CDR1 MNHGY, CDR2 SVAAGI. Trimming took 10 bases from V and 7 from J, leaving 23 bases between them. The CDR3 covers 14 residues. CDR3 residues: CATVAWDPLREQYF. CDR3 coding DNA: TGTGCCACTGTGGCTTGGGACCCCCTGAGGGAGCAGTACTTC.

This clone came up many times. The chain employs TRBV6-1 and TRBJ1-5, with TRBD1 as a possible D gene (6 bases). The length of the CDR3 is 13 residues. Germline V gene data show CDR1 as MNHNS and CDR2 as SASEGT. Between the trimmed V and J ends, which lost 6 bases and 7 bases, there was a span of 13 bases. The CDR3 here is CASRGLTGQPQHF. CDR3 sequence (DNA): TGTGCCAGCAGGGGTCTGACAGGACAGCCCCAGCATTTT.